The rows below give T cell receptor beta chains drawn from one sample of a study of cytomegalovirus exposure and HLA in healthy donors. The data were produced by immunoSEQ multiplex PCR, yet TCRdb's version contains in-frame clones alone and is incomplete. The sample lists about 200,000 clones, around 85% occurring once. Material: PBMCs. Receptors were obtained from a middle-aged man in good health and CMV-seronegative. The CDR3 runs from the conserved cysteine through the conserved F or W. A D gene is named only where the DNA matches it firmly. Size is omitted from some rows. Given values are once, few, many or a class for expanded clones.

TRBV27	TRBJ2-7	.	.	CASSLSLAVNTEQYF	TGTGCCAGCAGTTTATCATTAGCGGTAAATACGGAGCAGTACTTC
TRBV4-1	TRBJ2-7	.	.	CASSQASGVYEQYF	TGCGCCAGCAGCCAAGCGTCAGGGGTTTACGAGCAGTACTTC
TRBV28	TRBJ1-1	.	.	CASSLSGLKSEAFF	TGTGCCAGCAGTTTATCCGGTTTAAAGAGCGAAGCTTTCTTT
TRBV6-5	TRBJ1-1	.	.	CASSYWARLNTEAFF	TGTGCCAGCAGTTACTGGGCCCGGTTGAACACTGAAGCTTTCTTT
TRBV29-1	TRBJ1-2	few	.	CSFGGANYGYTF	TGCAGCTTCGGGGGGGCTAACTATGGCTACACCTTC
TRBV2	TRBJ1-2	.	.	CASSVSINYGYTF	TGTGCCAGCAGTGTTTCCATCAACTATGGCTACACCTTC
TRBV25-1	TRBJ2-7	.	TRBD1	CASSETGRSYEQYF	TGTGCCAGCAGTGAGACAGGGAGATCCTACGAGCAGTACTTC
TRBV27	TRBJ1-6	.	TRBD1	CASTKDRGGNSPLHF	TGTGCCAGCACTAAAGACAGGGGAGGCAATTCACCCCTCCACTTT
TRBV28	TRBJ1-3	few	.	CASSPQGFYPGNTIYF	TGTGCCAGCAGTCCCCAGGGATTCTACCCTGGAAACACCATATATTTT
TRBV6-1	TRBJ2-5	few	.	CASSEGLLVRAGGRETQYF	TGTGCCAGCAGTGAAGGACTATTGGTTAGGGCAGGGGGGAGAGAGACCCAGTACTTC
TRBV19	TRBJ1-2	few	.	CASSIDPTRGGYTF	TGTGCCAGTAGTATAGATCCGACACGGGGAGGCTACACCTTC
TRBV19	TRBJ1-4	.	TRBD1	CASSNRGGAGEKLFF	TGTGCCAGTAGTAACAGAGGGGGCGCGGGGGAAAAACTGTTTTTT
TRBV9	TRBJ2-5	few	.	CASSVGAGEGETQYF	TGTGCCAGCAGCGTAGGGGCAGGGGAAGGAGAGACCCAGTACTTC
TRBV2	TRBJ1-2	.	.	CASSAAGSGYGYTF	TGTGCCAGCAGTGCAGCTGGTTCGGGCTATGGCTACACCTTC
TRBV23-1	TRBJ2-7	few	.	CASSQSGGQSSYEQYF	TGCGCCAGCAGTCAATCGGGGGGACAGAGCTCCTACGAGCAGTACTTC
TRBV9	TRBJ2-7	once	TRBD2	CASSVAAGGRSYEQYF	TGTGCCAGCAGCGTAGCAGCGGGAGGCCGATCCTACGAGCAGTACTTC
TRBV6-6	TRBJ2-4	.	.	CASSGVVKNIQYF	TGTGCCAGCTCGGGAGTTGTCAAAAACATTCAGTACTTC
TRBV7-9	TRBJ2-1	.	.	CASSFIGSEQFF	TGTGCCAGCAGCTTTATCGGGTCTGAGCAGTTCTTC
TRBV10-2	TRBJ1-5	.	.	CASSGIGRPESNQPQHF	TGCGCCAGCAGCGGGATAGGAAGGCCAGAGAGCAATCAGCCCCAGCATTTT
TRBV18	TRBJ2-2	.	.	CASSSDMTGELFF	TGTGCCAGCTCATCGGACATGACCGGGGAGCTGTTTTTT